What follows are 22 T cell receptor beta chains derived from one specimen sequenced in a study of early T cells in non-severe SARS-CoV-2 infection. TCRdb processed the 5' RACE reads anew with MiXCR; each CDR3 protein has one entry. The data contain 87,000 or so distinct CDR3 sequences, approximately 15% of them singletons. Sequencing input: whole blood. The receptors were sampled from an adult who was a healthcare worker with PCR-confirmed SARS-CoV-2 infection or an uninfected control (not recorded which).

The CDR3 loop reads CASSQGYDNEQFF. In DNA form, the CDR3 reads TGTGCCAGCAGTCAAGGGTACGACAATGAGCAGTTCTTC. V usage is TRBV11-2 and J usage is TRBJ2-1; D is uncertain. Trimming shortened V by 6 bases and J by 5 bases, and 11 bases separated the two germline ends. Germline V gives CDR1 SGHAT, CDR2 FQNNGV. The CDR3 spans 13 residues.

The gene calls are TRBV10-3 and TRBJ2-7; D is perhaps TRBD1 (6 bases). The germline gives CDR1 ENHRY, CDR2 SYGVKD. This CDR3 has 13 residues. Trimming took off 10 bases at V and 2 bases at J, with 15 bases between the two ends. CDR3 nucleotide sequence: TGTGCCACCTCCCGGACAGACCCCTACGAGCAGTACTTC. The encoded protein is CATSRTDPYEQYF.

This chain uses TRBV6-2 or TRBV6-3 with TRBJ1-1; D not certain. The CDR3 length is 16 residues. The germline V gene has CDR1 MNHEY and CDR2 SVGEGT. Trimming took 4 bases from V and 4 from J, leaving 19 bases between them. CDR3 in amino acids: CASSSVITPRTTEAFF. CDR3 nucleotide sequence: TGTGCCAGCAGTTCCGTGATTACTCCAAGAACCACTGAAGCTTTCTTT.

This clonotype occurred a few times. The V and J genes are TRBV28 and TRBJ1-2; D perhaps matches TRBD1 (6 bases). The CDR3 has 15 amino acids. Trimming removed 4 bases from V and 2 bases from J, with 14 bases in between. Germline CDR1 reads MDHEN; CDR2 reads SYDVKM. CDR3 sequence: CASSSTTGTNYGYTF. In DNA form, the CDR3 reads TGTGCCAGCAGTTCCACGACCGGGACAAACTATGGCTACACCTTC.

This clonotype has ten or more counts. The chain joins TRBV28 to TRBJ2-7; possible D gene TRBD2, 6 bases. The CDR3 sequence is 15 residues long. Germline-derived CDR1 and CDR2 are MDHEN and SYDVKM. Trimming cost V 8 bases and J 2 bases, with 19 bases left between them. This chain's CDR3 is CASGGGQVITYEQYF. CDR3 bases: TGTGCCAGCGGGGGAGGCCAGGTGATTACCTACGAGCAGTACTTC. The entire variable domain, with the rest obtained from reference TRBV28 and TRBJ2-7, is as follows: DVKVTQSSRYLVKRTGEKVFLECVQDMDHENMFWYRQDPGLGLRLIYFSYDVKMKEKGDIPEGYSVSREKKERFSLILESASTNQTSMYLCASGGGQVITYEQYFGPGTRLTVT.

This sequence joins TRBV29-1 and TRBJ2-4; D is perhaps TRBD1 (5 bases). The CDR3 is 15 amino acids. CDR1 SQVTM and CDR2 ANQGSEA come from the germline V gene. The V end lost 8 bases, the J end lost 0 bases, and 17 bases lay between the germline ends. This chain's CDR3 is CSHLWGPGAKNIQYF. For the CDR3, the DNA is TGCAGCCATCTTTGGGGCCCCGGAGCCAAAAACATTCAGTACTTC.

This clonotype was seen repeatedly, ten times or more. This sequence joins TRBV10-3 and TRBJ1-1; D unresolved. Germline CDR1 reads ENHRY; CDR2 reads SYGVKD. The CDR3 is made up of 13 amino acids. V gave up 3 bases and J gave up 4 bases, with 9 bases separating them. DNA of the CDR3: TGTGCCATCAGTGAACGACCTATCACTGAAGCTTTCTTT. The encoded protein is CAISERPITEAFF.

This clonotype was detected only a few times. The chain employs TRBV5-1 and TRBJ1-2; D gene ambiguous. CDR1 is SGHRS, CDR2 YFSETQ, per germline. This CDR3 has 14 residues. The V gene lost 4 bases and the J gene lost 0 bases, with 10 bases spanning the gap. The CDR3 here is CASSEAGPNYGYTF. CDR3 bases: TGCGCCAGCAGCGAAGCCGGTCCTAACTATGGCTACACCTTC. Full variable domain (missing parts from reference TRBV5-1 and TRBJ1-2): KAGVTQTPRYLIKTRGQQVTLSCSPISGHRSVSWYQQTPGQGLQFLFEYFSETQRNKGNFPGRFSGRQFSNSRSEMNVSTLELGDSALYLCASSEAGPNYGYTFGSGTRLTVV.

This chain joins TRBV9 and TRBJ1-3, with D hard to call. The CDR3 extends over 15 amino acids. Germline-derived CDR1 and CDR2 are SGDLS and YYNGEE. Trimming removed 4 bases from V and 0 bases from J, with 11 bases in between. The CDR3 DNA sequence: TGTGCCAGCAGCACGGACCCGAGCTCTGGAAACACCATATATTTT. Translated: CASSTDPSSGNTIYF.

This clonotype was counted only a few times. V gene TRBV5-1 combines with J gene TRBJ2-1; perhaps TRBD1 as D (5 bases). The ends were cut back, 4 bases at V and 1 base at J, with 15 bases in the middle. The CDR3 spans 16 residues. Looked up from germline, CDR1 is SGHRS and CDR2 is YFSETQ. CDR3 in DNA: TGCGCCAGCAGCCCCACCGGCGCAGGGTCCTACAATGAGCAGTTCTTC. This sequence encodes CASSPTGAGSYNEQFF.

This chain uses TRBV27 with TRBJ2-2; D possibly corresponds to TRBD2 (6 bases). Trimming took 3 bases from V and 0 from J, leaving 11 bases between them. Per germline, CDR1 MNHEY and CDR2 SMNVEV (reference sequence). The CDR3 loop spans 16 amino acids. The CDR3 DNA follows: TGTGCCAGCAGTTTTGGAGGGAGACCGAACACCGGGGAGCTGTTTTTT. Its translation: CASSFGGRPNTGELFF.

There are many counts of this clonotype. The chain joins TRBV19 to TRBJ1-4; TRBD1 is a possible D gene (5 bases). Germline CDR1 reads LNHDA; CDR2 reads SQIVND (reference sequence). V gave up 5 bases and J gave up 0 bases, with 22 bases separating them. CDR3 length: 19 amino acids. CDR3 loop: CASSLAGPPIVATNEKLFF. For the CDR3, the DNA is TGTGCCAGTAGTTTGGCGGGACCCCCAATTGTTGCAACTAATGAAAAACTGTTTTTT.

This clonotype was detected a few times. The gene calls are TRBV11-2 and TRBJ2-3, with D tentatively TRBD2 (7 bases). CDR1 and CDR2 (germline): SGHAT, FQNNGV. Trimming pared 5 bases from V and 0 bases from J, leaving 12 bases between. This CDR3 region has 15 residues. The CDR3 DNA follows: TGTGCCAGCAGCCCGGGGGGCGCTAGCACAGATACGCAGTATTTT. It codes for CASSPGGASTDTQYF. The variable domain in full, completed from reference TRBV11-2 and TRBJ2-3, reads EAGVAQSPRYKIIEKRQSVAFWCNPISGHATLYWYQQILGQGPKLLIQFQNNGVVDDSQLPKDRFSAERLKGVDSTLKIQPAKLEDSAVYLCASSPGGASTDTQYFGPGTRLTVL.

The chain has TRBV7-9 and TRBJ1-5; D remains ambiguous. The length of the CDR3 is 13 residues. Between the trimmed V and J ends, which lost 10 bases and 2 bases, there was a span of 12 bases. Looked up from germline, CDR1 is SEHNR and CDR2 is FQNEAQ (reference sequence). The CDR3 DNA reads TGTGCCACCACTAATTCGGGCAATCAGCCCCAGCATTTT. Translation gives CATTNSGNQPQHF.

V and J are TRBV12-3 or TRBV12-4 and TRBJ1-1, with D unresolved. The V end lost 5 bases, the J end lost 1 base, and 17 bases lay between the germline ends. The CDR3 spans 16 residues. CDR3 loop: CASSPFRGVENTEAFF. The CDR3 coding sequence is TGTGCCAGCAGTCCCTTTCGAGGTGTAGAGAACACTGAAGCTTTCTTT.

This clonotype showed up just a few times. This chain joins TRBV6-4 and TRBJ1-2; D unresolved. The CDR3 is 14 residues long. Trimming took off 4 bases at V and 4 bases at J, with 13 bases between the two ends. Germline assignment: CDR1 MRHNA and CDR2 SNTAGT. Here the CDR3 reads CASSASESSYGYTF. The CDR3 DNA is TGTGCCAGCAGTGCGTCCGAGTCCAGCTATGGCTACACCTTC.

Comment on this clonotype: This likely comes from a read error, as the CDR3 has no conserved phenylalanine or tryptophan at its end. This chain links TRBV28 with TRBJ2-7; 7 positions match TRBD1. This CDR3 spans 15 amino acids. Germline V gene data show CDR1 as MDHEN and CDR2 as SYDVKM. V was clipped by 4 bases and J by 0 bases; unmatched bases: 6. The CDR3 nucleotides read TGTGCCAGCAGTTCTGGACAGGCGATCTCCTACGAGCAGTACCTC. Amino acid sequence: CASSSGQAISYEQYL.

The chain is built from TRBV3-1 and TRBJ2-1; 8 nucleotides line up with TRBD2. From germline, CDR1 is LGHDT and CDR2 YNNKEL (reference sequence). This CDR3 region has 12 residues. V was pared by 4 bases and J by 15 bases, with 8 bases of the junction left unmatched. CDR3: CASSLPSGTRFF. CDR3 nucleotides: TGTGCCAGCAGCCTCCCCTCCGGGACTAGGTTCTTC.

V and J are TRBV11-2 and TRBJ2-2; 9 bases line up with TRBD1. Germline V gives CDR1 SGHAT, CDR2 FQNNGV. The CDR3 has 15 amino acids. The junction had 4 bases not matched to a gene; V was cut back by 5 bases and J by 3 bases. CDR3: CASSHDRGYTGELFF. For the CDR3, the DNA is TGTGCCAGCAGCCACGACAGGGGGTACACCGGGGAGCTGTTTTTT.

The chain joins TRBV20-1 to TRBJ1-2, with a weak D call TRBD1 (5 bases). CDR1 and CDR2 (germline): DFQATT, SNEGSKA (reference sequence). V lost 1 base and J lost 8, with 14 bases in between. The CDR3 is 13 amino acids. CDR3 in DNA: TGCAGTGCTAGAGCTGGGACCCCGGGGGGCTACACCTTC. This codes for CSARAGTPGGYTF.

This chain links TRBV7-8 with TRBJ1-5; no clear D. Trimming cost V 2 bases and J 6 bases, with 11 bases left between them. CDR3 length: 14 amino acids. Germline V gene data show CDR1 as SGHVS and CDR2 as FQNEAQ. Written as DNA, the CDR3 is TGTGCCAGCAGCTTATACCAGGAGACTCAGCCCCAGCATTTT. Its translation is CASSLYQETQPQHF.

In this sample, this clonotype turned up many times. The chain joins TRBV12-3 or TRBV12-4 to TRBJ2-7, with D unresolved. V lost 5 bases to trimming and J lost 2 bases, with 7 bases between them. The CDR3 length is 12 residues. Here the CDR3 DNA reads TGTGCCAGCAGTCTAATGCCCTACGAGCAGTACTTC. It specifies CASSLMPYEQYF.